The rows below give T cell receptor beta chains drawn from one sample of a study of early T cells in non-severe SARS-CoV-2 infection. Each CDR3 protein is one row after TCRdb ran MiXCR on the 5' RACE reads. This sample has about 130,000 distinct CDR3 sequences, with more than 12% found just once. The material sequenced was whole blood. The origin of the receptors is an adult who was a healthcare worker with PCR-confirmed SARS-CoV-2 infection or an uninfected control (not recorded which). Each CDR3 is given with its conserved first and last residue. The D gene is left open where the match is weak. Expanded clones get a size class; other rows say once, few or many, or leave the size out.

d_gene	abundance	v_gene	j_gene	CDR3aa	CDR3nt
.	.	TRBV7-9	TRBJ2-3	CASSLAIGLLITDTQYF	TGTGCCAGCAGCTTAGCGATTGGCCTCCTTATCACAGATACGCAGTATTTT
.	many	TRBV6-6	TRBJ1-1	CASSPGRGRGTTAFF	TGTGCCAGCAGCCCCGGCCGGGGTCGTGGTACGACGGCTTTCTTT
.	.	TRBV9	TRBJ2-1	CASSSRGNSYNEQFF	TGTGCCAGCAGCTCTCGAGGTAACAGTTACAATGAGCAGTTCTTC
TRBD1	.	TRBV29-1	TRBJ1-4	CSVWDSNEKLFF	TGCAGCGTTTGGGACAGCAATGAAAAACTGTTTTTT
.	.	TRBV6-5	TRBJ2-1	CASNFGNSPYNEQFF	TGTGCCAGCAATTTTGGGAATTCACCCTACAATGAGCAGTTCTTC
.	few	TRBV7-2	TRBJ1-1	CASSLVFGGEAEAFF	TGTGCCAGCAGCTTAGTGTTCGGGGGGGAGGCTGAAGCTTTCTTT
.	.	TRBV7-2	TRBJ1-3	CASSLGPGKNTIYF	TGTGCCAGCAGCTTAGGACCAGGGAAGAACACCATATATTTT
.	.	TRBV10-2	TRBJ2-1	CASSVGYTPSGEQFF	TGCGCCAGCAGTGTTGGGTACACACCCTCCGGTGAGCAGTTCTTC
TRBD1	many	TRBV7-3	TRBJ2-7	CASSSTGGNNEQYF	TGTGCCAGCAGCTCGACAGGGGGGAACAACGAGCAGTACTTC
TRBD2	few	TRBV4-1	TRBJ2-7	CASSPQALAGLSSYEQYF	TGCGCCAGCAGCCCCCAGGCCCTAGCGGGCCTAAGCTCCTACGAGCAGTACTTC
.	.	TRBV5-1	TRBJ1-1	CASSPVTGRGTEAFF	TGCGCCAGCAGCCCCGTCACCGGGAGGGGAACTGAAGCTTTCTTT
.	few	TRBV2	TRBJ2-7	CASSEKSGYYEQYF	TGTGCCAGCAGTGAGAAGTCGGGGTACTACGAGCAGTACTTC
TRBD1	many	TRBV10-2	TRBJ1-3	CASSVTGTGRGNTIYF	TGCGCCAGCAGTGTAACCGGGACAGGTCGTGGAAACACCATATATTTT
TRBD1	many	TRBV7-9	TRBJ1-1	CASSIGTVNTEAFF	TGTGCCAGCAGCATCGGGACAGTCAACACTGAAGCTTTCTTT
.	.	TRBV3-1	TRBJ2-1	CASSQRWEGARSEQFF	TGTGCCAGCAGCCAACGATGGGAAGGGGCTCGGAGTGAGCAGTTCTTC
.	few	TRBV3-1	TRBJ2-7	CASSQLAGYEQYF	TGTGCCAGCAGCCAGCTAGCTGGCTACGAGCAGTACTTC
TRBD2	many	TRBV7-8	TRBJ2-1	CASSSPGGYRYNEQFF	TGTGCCAGCAGCTCCCCCGGGGGGTACAGATACAATGAGCAGTTCTTC
.	.	TRBV29-1	TRBJ2-1	CSVGGGYNEQFF	TGCAGCGTTGGAGGGGGCTACAATGAGCAGTTCTTC
TRBD1	.	TRBV29-1	TRBJ2-2	CSADTGEMELFF	TGCAGCGCCGATACAGGGGAAATGGAGCTGTTTTTT
.	few	TRBV30	TRBJ1-2	CAWSYSEYGYTF	TGTGCCTGGAGTTATTCTGAATATGGCTACACCTTC
.	.	TRBV6-6	TRBJ1-4	CASSLGSGGDGFNEKLFF	TGTGCCAGCAGTTTAGGCAGCGGTGGAGACGGATTTAATGAAAAACTGTTTTTT
.	.	TRBV5-1	TRBJ2-5	CASSSPDQWETQYF	TGCGCCAGCAGCTCCCCGGACCAATGGGAGACCCAGTACTTC
.	.	TRBV3-1	TRBJ1-1	CASSKTPGGPHRTEAFF	TGTGCCAGCAGCAAAACCCCTGGGGGGCCCCATAGGACTGAAGCTTTCTTT
.	.	TRBV20-1	TRBJ1-4	CSARVPRHGEKLFF	TGCAGTGCTAGAGTCCCCCGACACGGGGAAAAACTGTTTTTT
TRBD2	.	TRBV6-9	TRBJ2-3	CASFLGGGASPPDTQYF	TGTGCCAGCTTCTTAGGCGGGGGGGCCAGTCCCCCAGATACGCAGTATTTT
TRBD1	many	TRBV30	TRBJ1-5	CAWSVRGYQPQHF	TGTGCCTGGAGTGTCAGGGGGTACCAGCCCCAGCATTTT
.	few	TRBV20-1	TRBJ2-3	CSARLVADTQYF	TGCAGTGCTAGACTAGTGGCAGATACGCAGTATTTT
TRBD2	few	TRBV4-1	TRBJ2-5	CASSRGTSFQTQYF	TGCGCCAGCAGCCGCGGGACTAGCTTCCAGACCCAGTACTTC
TRBD1	few	TRBV18	TRBJ2-6	CASSPLGQAGPSGANVLTF	TGTGCCAGCTCACCCCTGGGACAGGCCGGTCCCTCTGGGGCCAACGTCCTGACTTTC
.	.	TRBV4-1	TRBJ1-1	CASTHSAGGAPGAFF	TGCGCCAGCACCCATTCGGCCGGGGGCGCCCCGGGAGCTTTCTTT
.	.	TRBV29-1	TRBJ2-1	CSVEDEGRSSYNEQFF	TGCAGCGTTGAAGATGAGGGCAGGAGCTCCTACAATGAGCAGTTCTTC
.	.	TRBV29-1	TRBJ1-2	CSVAASGYTF	TGCAGCGTTGCAGCAAGTGGCTACACCTTC
.	.	TRBV29-1	TRBJ2-4	CSASDRNIQYF	TGCAGCGCTTCTGACAGGAACATTCAGTACTTC
.	few	TRBV10-3	TRBJ2-3	CAISAGLPDTQYF	TGTGCCATCAGTGCGGGTCTTCCAGATACGCAGTATTTT
.	few	TRBV6-1	TRBJ2-5	CASTWTAGETQYF	TGTGCCAGCACCTGGACAGCCGGAGAGACCCAGTACTTC
.	.	TRBV7-9	TRBJ1-1	CASSPRASLTEAFF	TGTGCCAGCAGCCCCCGTGCGAGTCTAACTGAAGCTTTCTTT
.	.	TRBV12-2	TRBJ2-7	CASRPTGQYF	TGTGCAAGTCGCCCGACCGGGCAGTACTTC
.	few	TRBV27	TRBJ2-3	CASRAGQKITDTQYF	TGTGCCAGCAGGGCCGGACAAAAGATCACAGATACGCAGTATTTT
.	few	TRBV13	TRBJ1-1	CASSDDGGRNTEAFF	TGTGCCAGCAGCGATGACGGTGGCCGGAACACTGAAGCTTTCTTT
.	.	TRBV7-3	TRBJ2-2	CDSSLNGGNTGELFF	TGTGACAGCAGCTTAAACGGGGGAAACACCGGGGAGCTGTTTTTT
.	.	TRBV7-9	TRBJ2-2	CASSLRQSGTGELFF	TGTGCCAGCAGCTTACGACAAAGCGGTACCGGGGAGCTGTTTTTT
.	.	TRBV18	TRBJ2-7	CASSPGTSSYEQYF	TGTGCCAGCTCACCCGGGACCAGCTCCTACGAGCAGTACTTC
TRBD1	few	TRBV7-6	TRBJ2-7	CASSSTGDVGEQYF	TGTGCCAGCAGCTCGACAGGGGATGTGGGCGAGCAGTACTTC